This record concerns one TCR beta chain sequence. The J segment lost 1 base and the V segment lost 6 bases, leaving 6 bases of the junction unmatched. CDR1 is MNHNS and CDR2 is SASEGT in the germline V gene. The CDR3 runs to 15 residues. The sample originates from a study of OX40 agonist ivuxolimab in advanced cancers. Produced via immunoSEQ multiplex PCR; TCRdb's table is partial and in-frame only. The sample shows tens of thousands of clones, approximately 90% of them seen only once. The TCR comes from an adult with an advanced solid tumor such as melanoma, head and neck, liver or kidney cancer. This material consisted of CD4+ or CD8+ T cells sorted from blood, taken in a trial of the OX40 agonist ivuxolimab. The chain uses TRBV6-1 and TRBJ1-3; 7 positions agree with TRBD1. Here the CDR3 DNA reads TGTGCCAGCAGGGGACAGATGACTTCTGGAAACACCATATATTTT. It specifies CASRGQMTSGNTIYF.